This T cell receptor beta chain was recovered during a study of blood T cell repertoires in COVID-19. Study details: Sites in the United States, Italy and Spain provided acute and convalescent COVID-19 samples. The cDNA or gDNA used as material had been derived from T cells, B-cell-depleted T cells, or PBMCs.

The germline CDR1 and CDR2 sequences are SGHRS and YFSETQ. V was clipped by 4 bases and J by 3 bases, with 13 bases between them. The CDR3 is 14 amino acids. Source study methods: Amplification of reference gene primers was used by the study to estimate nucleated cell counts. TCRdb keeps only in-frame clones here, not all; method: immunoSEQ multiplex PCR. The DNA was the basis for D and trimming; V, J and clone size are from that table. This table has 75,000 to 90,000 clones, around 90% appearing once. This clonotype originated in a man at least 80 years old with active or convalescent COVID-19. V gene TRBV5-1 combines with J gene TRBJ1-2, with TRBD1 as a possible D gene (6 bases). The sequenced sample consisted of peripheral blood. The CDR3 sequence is CASSVAGEHYGYTF. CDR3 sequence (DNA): TGCGCCAGCAGCGTAGCAGGGGAACACTATGGCTACACCTTC.